The next 6 T cell receptor beta chains were all read from a single sample in a study of T cells in women clearing cervical HPV infection. Assay: immunoSEQ multiplex PCR; the TCRdb copy retains only in-frame clones and omits some. This sample's table reports tens of thousands of clones. Material for sequencing was blood buffy coat. The source of these receptors is a woman aged 18 to 75 with a cervical HPV16 infection that either progressed to CIN3+ or cleared (not recorded which).

Turning to this clone: The read finishes 3 residues shy of the CDR3 end, and the germline J gene is used to complete it. The V and J genes are TRBV10-3 and TRBJ1-1, with 10 nucleotides matching TRBD1. The germline gives CDR1 ENHRY, CDR2 SYGVKD. The CDR3 consists of 12 residues. V was pared by 10 bases and J by 7 bases, with 6 bases of the junction left unmatched. Partial CDR3 DNA: TGTGCCAACTCCGGGACAGGGGATGAA. Translated, it gives CANSGTGDE. The whole CDR3 sequence is CANSGTGDEAFF.

As to this clone: The read finishes 3 residues shy of the CDR3 end, and the germline J gene is used to complete it. This chain connects TRBV20-1 to TRBJ2-7, with a weak D call TRBD2 (6 bases). Germline V CDR1 and CDR2: DFQATT, SNEGSKA (reference sequence). The length of the CDR3 is 11 residues. V dropped 6 bases and J dropped 6 bases, with 12 bases sitting between them. CDR3 protein: CSARLGSEQYF. Incomplete CDR3 DNA: TGCAGTGCACGACTAGGTTCCGAG.

The covered CDR3 bases are TGTGCCAGCAGCTTAACTAGCGGGGGTTCAGATACG. This translates into CASSLTSGGSDT. The whole CDR3 region reads CASSLTSGGSDTQYF. This chain joins TRBV7-3 and TRBJ2-3; 9 bases are a match to TRBD2. The read ends 3 residues shy of where the CDR3 ends; the end is completed using the germline J gene. Germline V gives CDR1 SGHTA, CDR2 FQGTGA. Trimming took 0 bases from V and 4 from J; bases not matched to a gene: 2. This CDR3 region has 15 residues.

Remarks on this clone: The observed sequence ends 3 residues before the CDR3 terminus, with the missing tail filled in from the germline J gene. The chain is built from TRBV5-1 and TRBJ2-1, with TRBD1 identical over 10 bases. The CDR3 sequence is 16 residues long. J was trimmed by 4 bases and V by 4 bases; bases with no gene match: 8. Germline V lookup: CDR1 SGHRS, CDR2 YFSETQ. The sequenced part of the CDR3 DNA is TGCGCCAGCAGCCCGACGACAGGGGGCTCATACAATGAG. This codes for CASSPTTGGSYNE. The CDR3 as a whole reads CASSPTTGGSYNEQFF.

Notes on this clone: The observed sequence ends 3 residues before the CDR3 terminus, with the missing tail filled in from the germline J gene. The rearrangement joins TRBV18 to TRBJ2-4, with D tentatively TRBD1 (6 bases). The length of the CDR3 is 14 residues. Germline CDR1 reads KGHSH; CDR2 reads LQKENI. The covered CDR3 bases are TGTGCCAGCTCACCTTCAGACAGGCCCGGCGGT. Protein: CASSPSDRPGG. The complete CDR3 reads CASSPSDRPGGQYF.

Concerning this clone: Sequencing ends 3 residues short of the CDR3 end; the germline J gene provides the rest. The V and J genes are TRBV7-2 and TRBJ2-3; 7 bases are a match to TRBD2. Germline V CDR1 and CDR2: SGHTA, FQGNSA. CDR3 size: 15 residues. The CDR3 sequence is CASTSLAGSQETQYF. Partial CDR3 DNA: TGTGCCAGCACCTCGTTAGCGGGTTCTCAAGAGACG.